This passage covers 23 T cell receptor beta chains from one sample sequenced in a study of T cells in Graves' hyperthyroidism and ophthalmopathy. Amplified TCR beta CDR3 regions came from RNA transcripts. During a first-round RT-PCR of the TCR CDR3, the HTBI primer set was used. TCRdb called the multiplex PCR reads again in MiXCR, with one record for every CDR3 protein. Of 500,000 to 600,000 distinct CDR3 sequences listed, around 46% are singletons. The sequenced sample consisted of peripheral blood or thyroid tissue (not recorded which). The receptor set was obtained from a woman aged 18 to 35 with Graves' hyperthyroidism.

V is TRBV7-9 and J is TRBJ1-5; D is perhaps TRBD1 (5 bases). With 3 bases removed from V and 0 bases from J, the gap between germline ends came to 9 bases. Germline values: CDR1 SEHNR, CDR2 FQNEAQ (reference sequence). CDR3 length: 15 residues. CDR3 sequence (DNA): TGTGCCAGCAGCTTTGGGGCCTTTAGCAATCAGCCCCAGCATTTT. Translating gives CASSFGAFSNQPQHF. The entire variable domain, with the rest obtained from reference TRBV7-9 and TRBJ1-5, is as follows: DTGVSQNPRHKITKRGQNVTFRCDPISEHNRLYWYRQTLGQGPEFLTYFQNEAQLEKSRLLSDRFSAERPKGSFSTLEIQRTEQGDSAMYLCASSFGAFSNQPQHFGDGTRLSIL.

This clonotype came up many times. The CDR3: CASSPLSTGKAAEAFF. The CDR3 DNA reads as TGCGCCAGCAGCCCCCTGTCGACAGGGAAAGCCGCTGAAGCTTTCTTT. The J gene is TRBJ1-1, the V gene TRBV4-3; 7 positions agree with TRBD1. V dropped 4 bases and J dropped 6; count of bases not matched to a gene: 14. This CDR3 is 16 amino acids long. Looked up from germline, CDR1 is LGHNA and CDR2 is YSLEER.

This clonotype has at least ten counts. The rearrangement uses TRBV20-1 and TRBJ2-7; D is possibly TRBD2 (5 bases). The CDR3 totals 11 residues. Trimming removed 6 bases from V and 1 base from J, with 7 bases in between. Germline V lookup: CDR1 DFQATT, CDR2 SNEGSKA (reference sequence). The CDR3 bases are TGCAGTGCCCTAGCTTCCTACGAGCAGTACTTC. Translation gives CSALASYEQYF.

V gene TRBV24-1 combines with J gene TRBJ1-5; D might be TRBD1 (6 bases). Trimming cost V 10 bases and J 3 bases, with 12 bases left between them. This CDR3 contains 13 residues. CDR1 KGHDR and CDR2 SFDVKD come from the germline V gene. Written as DNA, the CDR3 is TGTGCCACGAAACAGGGATTCAATCAGCCCCAGCATTTT. This sequence encodes CATKQGFNQPQHF.

V is TRBV2 and J is TRBJ1-2; D might be TRBD1 (5 bases). CDR3 length: 15 amino acids. The V end was cut by 2 bases, the J end by 5 bases, with 15 bases between. Germline values: CDR1 SNHLY, CDR2 FYNNEI. In DNA, the CDR3 is TGTGCCAGCAGTGAAAGTCGTGGGGGGGAATATGGCTACACCTTC. It translates to CASSESRGGEYGYTF.

The sample holds many counts of this clonotype. The chain links TRBV13 to TRBJ2-5; weak D call: TRBD2 (6 bases). V lost 1 base and J lost 3, with 9 bases in between. The germline V gene has CDR1 PRHDT and CDR2 FYEKMQ (reference sequence). This CDR3 contains 14 residues. The CDR3 DNA reads TGTGCCAGCAGCTTAGCGGGAGCCGAAGAGACCCAGTACTTC. Residues: CASSLAGAEETQYF.

The chain couples TRBV20-1 to TRBJ2-7, with 7 bases identical to TRBD2. The germline gives CDR1 DFQATT, CDR2 SNEGSKA (reference sequence). CDR3 size: 15 residues. Unmatched junction bases numbered 12, after V lost 1 base and J lost 6 bases. CDR3 DNA sequence: TGCAGTGCTAGAGTGTCTAGCGGCATTAATAGCGAGCAGTACTTC. Encoded protein: CSARVSSGINSEQYF.

The CDR3 sequence: CASSRAGVQETQYF. The CDR3 coding sequence is TGCGCCAGCAGCCGGGCTGGGGTCCAAGAGACCCAGTACTTC. This chain uses TRBV5-1 with TRBJ2-5, with no clear D. The V end was cut by 4 bases, the J end by 1 base, with 11 bases between. Germline V CDR1 and CDR2: SGHRS, YFSETQ. The CDR3 has 14 amino acids.

The V and J genes are TRBV29-1 and TRBJ2-7; 10 bases align to TRBD1. Germline V CDR1 and CDR2: SQVTM, ANQGSEA. The CDR3 spans 13 residues. Trimming took 6 bases from V and 2 from J; bases not matched to a gene: 4. The CDR3 reads CSVGGQGAYEQYF. The DNA of the CDR3 is TGCAGCGTCGGCGGACAGGGGGCCTACGAGCAGTACTTC.

The chain combines TRBV20-1 with TRBJ1-1; D is unresolved. Trimming left V 3 bases short and J 1 base short, with 12 bases between. Germline V gene lookup returns CDR1 DFQATT and CDR2 SNEGSKA (reference sequence). This CDR3 spans 14 amino acids. The chain's CDR3 is CSASGEGRNTEAFF. Here the CDR3 DNA reads TGCAGTGCTAGTGGGGAGGGAAGGAACACTGAAGCTTTCTTT.

This clonotype was observed a few times. The chain combines TRBV24-1 with TRBJ2-7, with TRBD1 matching over 8 bases. The V gene's germline CDR1 is KGHDR and CDR2 SFDVKD. CDR3 length: 15 residues. V shed 4 bases and J 7 bases; nucleotides not matched to a gene: 11. The CDR3 nucleotides read TGTGCCACCAGTGACCCGGGACAGGCACACAATGAGCAGTACTTC. Translation gives CATSDPGQAHNEQYF.

The chain carries TRBV11-2 and TRBJ2-7, with TRBD1 matching over 9 bases. The CDR3 spans 16 residues. Germline trimming cut 5 bases from V and 3 bases from J; bases unmatched to any gene: 11. Per germline, CDR1 SGHAT and CDR2 FQNNGV. CDR3 in amino acids: CASSELRDRAYYEQYF. The CDR3 nucleotides read TGTGCCAGCAGCGAACTCCGGGACAGGGCCTACTACGAGCAGTACTTC. Full variable domain (rest looked up from reference TRBV11-2 and TRBJ2-7): EAGVAQSPRYKIIEKRQSVAFWCNPISGHATLYWYQQILGQGPKLLIQFQNNGVVDDSQLPKDRFSAERLKGVDSTLKIQPAKLEDSAVYLCASSELRDRAYYEQYFGPGTRLTVT.

This clonotype was counted only a few times. The V and J genes are TRBV29-1 and TRBJ2-1, with TRBD2 matching over 8 bases. The CDR3 covers 15 residues. With V trimmed by 4 bases and J by 0 bases, 5 bases remained unmatched. In germline, CDR1 is SQVTM, CDR2 ANQGSEA. The CDR3 sequence: CSVVGSGTSYNEQFF. The CDR3 DNA reads as TGCAGCGTTGTTGGTAGCGGGACCTCCTACAATGAGCAGTTCTTC.

The rearrangement links TRBV20-1 to TRBJ1-1; tentative D call: TRBD1 (6 bases). Germline loops: CDR1 DFQATT, CDR2 SNEGSKA (reference sequence). The CDR3 totals 21 residues. Between the trimmed V and J ends, which lost 5 bases and 6 bases, there was a span of 40 bases. CDR3 nucleotide sequence: TGCAGTGCTGAATGGCAACATGGGGCGCTCTGGGGTGGTACAGGGAAGCCTGAAGCTTTCTTT. Residues: CSAEWQHGALWGGTGKPEAFF.

This clonotype came up many times. The CDR3 bases are TGTGCCAGCAGCTTAGCCCCAGGGGACAACTACGAGCAGTACTTC. Amino acids: CASSLAPGDNYEQYF. The chain is built from TRBV7-6 and TRBJ2-7; possibly TRBD1 for D (6 bases). This CDR3 contains 15 residues. Germline assignment: CDR1 SGHVS and CDR2 FNYEAQ. V lost 0 bases to trimming and J lost 3 bases, with 12 bases between them.

At least ten counts were recorded for this clonotype. The J gene is TRBJ2-7, the V gene TRBV4-1; 8 nucleotides agree with TRBD1. V shed 1 base and J 2 bases; nucleotides not matched to a gene: 4. This CDR3 contains 15 residues. Germline lookup yields CDR1 MGHRA and CDR2 YSYEKL. The CDR3 DNA reads as TGCGCCAGCAGCCAAGGGACAGGGCCTACCTACGAGCAGTACTTC. Translation gives CASSQGTGPTYEQYF.

The chain carries TRBV6-1 and TRBJ2-7, with D hard to call. Germline V CDR1 and CDR2: MNHNS, SASEGT. Deletions cut 4 bases from V and 0 bases from J, with 10 bases between. The CDR3 extends over 14 amino acids. The CDR3 spells CASSVSSPSYEQYF. For the CDR3, the DNA is TGTGCCAGCAGTGTTAGCTCCCCCTCCTACGAGCAGTACTTC.

As regards this clonotype: A much larger clonotype is one base distant, so this may be a read error. The genes are TRBV6-6 and TRBJ2-2; D is possibly TRBD2 (5 bases). The CDR3 sequence is 13 residues long. Germline assignment: CDR1 MNHNY and CDR2 SVGAGI (reference sequence). The CDR3 DNA reads TGTGCCACAACGCAAGGCGCCACCGGGGAGCCGTTTTTT. As protein: CATTQGATGEPFF.

The chain carries TRBV20-1 and TRBJ2-7; D may be TRBD2 (6 bases). V was cut by 3 bases and J by 7 bases, with 10 bases left in between. The length of the CDR3 is 11 residues. Per the germline V gene, CDR1 is DFQATT and CDR2 is SNEGSKA (reference sequence). The CDR3 coding sequence is TGCAGTGCTAGCTCTGGGAGGGAGCAGTACTTC. As protein: CSASSGREQYF.

Concerning this clonotype itself: At one of its ends the junction is not consistent with the germline gene, which may arise from a read error. This chain links TRBV12-3 or TRBV12-4 with TRBJ2-7; D gene ambiguous. The length of the CDR3 is 14 residues. CDR3 residues: CAGSLSASSYEQYF. The CDR3 region has the DNA TGTGCCGGCAGTTTAAGCGCCTCTTCCTACGAGCAGTACTTC.

The chain joins TRBV7-9 to TRBJ2-1; 9 nucleotides agree with TRBD2. J was trimmed by 3 bases and V by 2 bases; bases with no gene match: 8. Per the germline V gene, CDR1 is SEHNR and CDR2 is FQNEAQ (reference sequence). The CDR3 sequence is 17 residues long. CDR3 DNA: TGTGCCAGCAGCTTACTGCTAGCGGGAAATTACTACAATGAGCAGTTCTTC. This gives the protein CASSLLLAGNYYNEQFF.

Many counts were recorded for this clonotype. The V call is TRBV7-9, the J call TRBJ1-4, with TRBD1 matching 9 bases. V lost 4 bases, J lost 5 bases, and 8 bases stayed unmatched. CDR3 length: 16 amino acids. The germline CDR1 and CDR2 sequences are SEHNR and FQNEAQ (reference sequence). This chain's CDR3 is CASSSLDRGQNEKLFF. Here the CDR3 DNA reads TGTGCCAGCAGCTCACTGGACAGGGGACAGAATGAAAAACTGTTTTTT.

This clonotype was counted at least ten times. This chain joins TRBV7-2 and TRBJ2-7; possibly TRBD2 for D (5 bases). CDR1 is SGHTA and CDR2 is FQGNSA in the germline V gene. The CDR3 totals 12 residues. V gave up 8 bases and J gave up 7 bases, with 15 bases separating them. The CDR3: CASSRAEVEQYF. In nucleotides, the CDR3 is TGTGCCAGCTCGAGAGCGGAGGTAGAGCAGTACTTC.